This TCR beta chain derives from a study of blood T cells in healthy people across ages. The second PCR ran about 6 to 11 cycles with a sample-barcoded 5' primer and J-beta primers. Each cDNA molecule, via a template-switch adaptor with 12 random nucleotides, was tagged. TCRdb passed the 5' RACE reads through MiXCR, listing each CDR3 protein once. The table lists 450,000 to 700,000 distinct CDR3 sequences, 25% to 30% of them singletons. On this clonotype: What it binds is unknown. No conserved phenylalanine or tryptophan is present at the end of the CDR3, so a read error is the likely explanation.

Findings and caveats of the study: Expanded clonotype changes were possibly confounded by unknown donor CMV status.

Healthy Caucasians from Russia aged about 6 to 90 served as donors. Peripheral blood was drawn, approximately 9.7 milliliters per donor. The CDR3 runs to 13 residues. V was trimmed by 5 bases and J by 1 base, leaving 8 bases between them. Germline CDR1 LNHNV, CDR2 YYDKDF (reference sequence). The chain combines TRBV15 with TRBJ2-5; D is ambiguous. This TCR was recovered from a woman aged 65 to 85 in good health. Specimen: blood. The CDR3 is CATSGPVQETQYL. The CDR3 bases are TGTGCCACCAGCGGGCCCGTCCAAGAGACCCAGTACCTC.